This TCR beta chain was recovered during a study of T cell responses to AZD1222 COVID-19 vaccine. Study outcomes and limitations: In a largely white British group with more females than males, clonal diversity was possibly underestimated.

This clone showed up just a few times. The antigen remains unidentified. V lost 0 bases, J lost 6 bases, and 13 bases lay in between. CDR1 SGHNT and CDR2 YYREEE come from the germline V gene (reference sequence). CDR3 length equals 14 residues. Method: immunoSEQ multiplex PCR; TCRdb's copy keeps in-frame clones and lacks some. The sample lists some 110,000 clones, approximately 90% occurring once. The source was peripheral blood, collected 28 days after the second AZD1222 dose. This rearrangement joins TRBV5-4 to TRBJ2-7; D unresolved. This clonotype was sampled from an adult who received the AZD1222 COVID-19 vaccine. The CDR3 spells CASSLDSGSFEQYF. The CDR3 nucleotides read TGTGCCAGCAGCTTGGACTCCGGGTCATTCGAGCAGTACTTC.